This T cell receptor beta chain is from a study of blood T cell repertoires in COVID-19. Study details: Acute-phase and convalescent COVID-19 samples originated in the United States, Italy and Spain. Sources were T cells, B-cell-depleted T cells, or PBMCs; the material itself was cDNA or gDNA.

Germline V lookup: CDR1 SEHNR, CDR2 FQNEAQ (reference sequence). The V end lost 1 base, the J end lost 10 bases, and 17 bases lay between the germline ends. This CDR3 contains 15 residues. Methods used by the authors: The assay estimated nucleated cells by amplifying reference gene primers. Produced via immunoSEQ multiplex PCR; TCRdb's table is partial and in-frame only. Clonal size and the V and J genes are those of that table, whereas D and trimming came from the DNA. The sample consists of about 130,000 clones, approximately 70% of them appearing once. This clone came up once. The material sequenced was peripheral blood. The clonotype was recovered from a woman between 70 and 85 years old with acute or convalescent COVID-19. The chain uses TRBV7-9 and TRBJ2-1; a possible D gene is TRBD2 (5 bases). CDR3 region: CASSLVRVKTGEQFF. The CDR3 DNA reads TGTGCCAGCAGCTTAGTTAGGGTCAAAACGGGGGAGCAGTTCTTC.